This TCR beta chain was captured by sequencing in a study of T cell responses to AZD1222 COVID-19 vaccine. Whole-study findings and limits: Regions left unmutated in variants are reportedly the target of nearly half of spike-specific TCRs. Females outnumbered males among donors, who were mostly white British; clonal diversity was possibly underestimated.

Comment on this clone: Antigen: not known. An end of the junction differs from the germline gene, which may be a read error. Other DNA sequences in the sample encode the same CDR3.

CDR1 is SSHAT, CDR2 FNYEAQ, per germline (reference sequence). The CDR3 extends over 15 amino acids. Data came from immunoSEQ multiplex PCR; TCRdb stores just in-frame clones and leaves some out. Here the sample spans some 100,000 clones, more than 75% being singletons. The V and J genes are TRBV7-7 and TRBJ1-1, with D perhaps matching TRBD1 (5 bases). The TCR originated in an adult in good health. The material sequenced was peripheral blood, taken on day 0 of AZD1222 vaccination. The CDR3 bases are TGTGCTAGCAGCCTAGTCCCAGGGACGGACACTGAAGCTTTCTTT. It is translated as CASSLVPGTDTEAFF. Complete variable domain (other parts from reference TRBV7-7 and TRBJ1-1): GAGVSQSPRYKVTKRGQDVTLRCDPISSHATLYWYQQALGQGPEFLTYFNYEAQPDKSGLPSDRFSAERPEGSISTLTIQRTEQRDSAMYRCASSLVPGTDTEAFFGQGTRLTVV.